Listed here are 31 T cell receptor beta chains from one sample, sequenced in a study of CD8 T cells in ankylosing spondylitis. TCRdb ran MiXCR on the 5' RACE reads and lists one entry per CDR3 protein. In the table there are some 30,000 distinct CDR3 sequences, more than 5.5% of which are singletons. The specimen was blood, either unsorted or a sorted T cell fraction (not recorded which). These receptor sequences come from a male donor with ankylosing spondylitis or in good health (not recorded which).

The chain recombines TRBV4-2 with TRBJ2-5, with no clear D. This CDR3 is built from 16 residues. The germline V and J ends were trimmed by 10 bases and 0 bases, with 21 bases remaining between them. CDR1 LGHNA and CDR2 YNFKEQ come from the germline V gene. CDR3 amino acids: CAMGPGLLCYQETQYF. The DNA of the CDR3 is TGTGCCATGGGCCCTGGGCTCCTCTGCTACCAAGAGACCCAGTACTTC.

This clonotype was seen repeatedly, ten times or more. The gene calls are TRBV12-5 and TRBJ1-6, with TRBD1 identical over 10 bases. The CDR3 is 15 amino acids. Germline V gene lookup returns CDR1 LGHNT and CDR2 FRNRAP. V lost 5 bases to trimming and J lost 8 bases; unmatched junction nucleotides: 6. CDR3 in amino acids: CASGVSGTGDSPLHF. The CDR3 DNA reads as TGTGCTAGTGGTGTGTCCGGGACAGGGGATTCACCCCTCCACTTT.

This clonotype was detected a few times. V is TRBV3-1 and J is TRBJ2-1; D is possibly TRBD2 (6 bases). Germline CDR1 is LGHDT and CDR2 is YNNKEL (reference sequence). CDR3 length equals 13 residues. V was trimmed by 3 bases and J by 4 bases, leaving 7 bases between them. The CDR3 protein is CASSQGTYNEQFF. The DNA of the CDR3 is TGTGCCAGCAGCCAGGGGACTTACAATGAGCAGTTCTTC.

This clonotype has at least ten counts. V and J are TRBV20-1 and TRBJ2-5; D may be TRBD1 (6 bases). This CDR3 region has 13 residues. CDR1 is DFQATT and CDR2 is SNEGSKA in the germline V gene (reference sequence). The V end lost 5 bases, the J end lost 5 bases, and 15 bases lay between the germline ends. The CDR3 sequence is CSAELQGRETQYF. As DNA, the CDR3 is TGCAGTGCTGAACTTCAGGGGCGGGAGACCCAGTACTTC.

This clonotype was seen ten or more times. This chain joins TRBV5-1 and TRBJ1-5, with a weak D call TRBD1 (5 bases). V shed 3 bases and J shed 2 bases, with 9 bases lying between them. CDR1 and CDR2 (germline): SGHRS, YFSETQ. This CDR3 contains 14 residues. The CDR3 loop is CASSSGVRNQPQHF. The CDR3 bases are TGCGCCAGCAGCTCGGGGGTACGCAATCAGCCCCAGCATTTT. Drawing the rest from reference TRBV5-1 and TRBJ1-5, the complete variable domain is KAGVTQTPRYLIKTRGQQVTLSCSPISGHRSVSWYQQTPGQGLQFLFEYFSETQRNKGNFPGRFSGRQFSNSRSEMNVSTLELGDSALYLCASSSGVRNQPQHFGDGTRLSIL.

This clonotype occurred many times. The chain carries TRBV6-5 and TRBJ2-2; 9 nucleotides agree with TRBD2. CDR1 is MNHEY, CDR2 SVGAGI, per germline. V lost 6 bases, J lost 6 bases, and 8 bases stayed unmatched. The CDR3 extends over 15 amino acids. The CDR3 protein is CASRGAGGGAGELFF. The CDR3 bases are TGTGCCAGCAGGGGAGCGGGAGGAGGGGCCGGGGAGCTGTTTTTT.

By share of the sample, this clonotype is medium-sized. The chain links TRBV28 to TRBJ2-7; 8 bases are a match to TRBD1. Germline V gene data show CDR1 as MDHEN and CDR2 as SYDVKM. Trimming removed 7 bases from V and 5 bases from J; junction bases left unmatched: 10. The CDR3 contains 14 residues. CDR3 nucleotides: TGTGCCAGCACCGTGGCACAGGGGGTCCACGAGCAGTACTTC. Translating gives CASTVAQGVHEQYF.

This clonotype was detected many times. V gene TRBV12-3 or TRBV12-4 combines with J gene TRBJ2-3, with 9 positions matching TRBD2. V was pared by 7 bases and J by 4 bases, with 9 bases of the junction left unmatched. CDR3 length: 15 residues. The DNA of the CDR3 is TGTGCCAGCATTCCCTCTAGCGGGGTTGCAGATACGCAGTATTTT. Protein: CASIPSSGVADTQYF.

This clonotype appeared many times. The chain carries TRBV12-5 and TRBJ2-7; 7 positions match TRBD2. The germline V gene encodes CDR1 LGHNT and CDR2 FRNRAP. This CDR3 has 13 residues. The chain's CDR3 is CAPYASGPPEQYF. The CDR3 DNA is TGTGCCCCGTACGCTAGCGGACCTCCTGAGCAGTACTTC.

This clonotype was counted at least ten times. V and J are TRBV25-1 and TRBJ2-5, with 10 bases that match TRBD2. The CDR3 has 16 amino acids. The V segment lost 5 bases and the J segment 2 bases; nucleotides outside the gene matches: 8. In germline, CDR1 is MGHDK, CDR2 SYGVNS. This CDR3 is CASSIRTSGTQETQYF. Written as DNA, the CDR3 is TGTGCCAGCAGTATACGGACTAGCGGAACACAAGAGACCCAGTACTTC.

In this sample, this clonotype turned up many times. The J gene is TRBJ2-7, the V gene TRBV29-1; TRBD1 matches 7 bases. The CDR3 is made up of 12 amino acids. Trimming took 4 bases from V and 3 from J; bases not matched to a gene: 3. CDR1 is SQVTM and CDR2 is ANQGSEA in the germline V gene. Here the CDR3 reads CSVGDRVYEQYF. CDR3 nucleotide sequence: TGCAGCGTTGGCGACAGGGTCTACGAGCAGTACTTC.

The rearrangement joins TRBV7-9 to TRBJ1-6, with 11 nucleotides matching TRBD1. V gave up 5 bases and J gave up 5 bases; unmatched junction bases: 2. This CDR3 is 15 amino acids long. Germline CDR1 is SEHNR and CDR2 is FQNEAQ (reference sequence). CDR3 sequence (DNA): TGTGCCAGCAGCCGGGACAGGGGGAATAATTCACCCCTCCACTTT. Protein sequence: CASSRDRGNNSPLHF.

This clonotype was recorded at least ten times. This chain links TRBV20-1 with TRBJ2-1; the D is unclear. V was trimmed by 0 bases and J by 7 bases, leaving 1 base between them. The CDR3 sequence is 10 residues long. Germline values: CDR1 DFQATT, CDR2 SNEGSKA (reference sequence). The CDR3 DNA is TGCAGTGCTAGAGATAATGAGCAGTTCTTC. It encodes CSARDNEQFF.

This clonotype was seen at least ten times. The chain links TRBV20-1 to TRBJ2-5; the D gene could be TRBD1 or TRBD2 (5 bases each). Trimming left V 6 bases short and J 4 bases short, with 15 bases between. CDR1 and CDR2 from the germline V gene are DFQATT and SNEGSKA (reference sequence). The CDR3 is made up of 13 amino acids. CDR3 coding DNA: TGCAGTGCCCATACGGGGCAGGGAGAGACCCAGTACTTC. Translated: CSAHTGQGETQYF.

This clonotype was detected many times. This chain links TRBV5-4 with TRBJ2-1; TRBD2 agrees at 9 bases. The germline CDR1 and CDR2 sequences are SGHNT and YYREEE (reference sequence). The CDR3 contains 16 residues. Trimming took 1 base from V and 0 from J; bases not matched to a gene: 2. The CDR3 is CASSLLAGYSYNEQFF. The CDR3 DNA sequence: TGTGCCAGCAGCTTGCTAGCGGGATACTCCTACAATGAGCAGTTCTTC.

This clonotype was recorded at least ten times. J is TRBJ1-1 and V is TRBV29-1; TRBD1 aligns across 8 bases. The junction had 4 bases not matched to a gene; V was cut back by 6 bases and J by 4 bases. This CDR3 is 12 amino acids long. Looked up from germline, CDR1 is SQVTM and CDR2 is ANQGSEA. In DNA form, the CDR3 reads TGCAGCGTGGGAACAGGGGGCACTGAAGCTTTCTTT. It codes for CSVGTGGTEAFF.

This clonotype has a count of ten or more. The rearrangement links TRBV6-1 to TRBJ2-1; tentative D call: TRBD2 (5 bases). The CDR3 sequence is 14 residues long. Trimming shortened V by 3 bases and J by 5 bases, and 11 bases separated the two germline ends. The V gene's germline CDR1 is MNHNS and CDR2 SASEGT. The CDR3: CASSDWTADNEQFF. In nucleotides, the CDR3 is TGTGCCAGCAGTGACTGGACTGCTGACAATGAGCAGTTCTTC.

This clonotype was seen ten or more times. CDR3 sequence (DNA): TGTGCCAGCAGCTCTTTTGCAGGGGTTGAGCAGTTCTTC. Protein product: CASSSFAGVEQFF. The V gene is TRBV5-8, the J gene TRBJ2-1, with TRBD1 as a possible D gene (6 bases). The V gene's germline CDR1 is SGHTS and CDR2 YDEGEE. The CDR3 contains 13 residues. Trimming left V 3 bases short and J 9 bases short, with 13 bases between.

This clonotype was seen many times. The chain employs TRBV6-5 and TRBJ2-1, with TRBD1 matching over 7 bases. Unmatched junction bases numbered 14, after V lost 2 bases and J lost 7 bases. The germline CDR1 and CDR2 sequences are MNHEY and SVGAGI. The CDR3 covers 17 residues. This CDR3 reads CASSYGPTGISGNEQFF. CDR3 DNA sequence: TGTGCCAGCAGTTACGGGCCGACAGGGATCTCGGGAAATGAGCAGTTCTTC.

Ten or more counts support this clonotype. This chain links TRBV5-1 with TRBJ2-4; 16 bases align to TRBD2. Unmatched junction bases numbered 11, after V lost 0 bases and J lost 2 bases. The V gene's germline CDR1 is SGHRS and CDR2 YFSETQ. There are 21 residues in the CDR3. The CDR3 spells CASSLAAGTSGRALSKNIQYF. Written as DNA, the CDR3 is TGCGCCAGCAGCTTGGCCGCCGGGACTAGCGGGAGGGCCTTATCCAAAAACATTCAGTACTTC.

CDR3 in amino acids: CASSLGFLWSSYNEQFF. The CDR3 DNA follows: TGTGCCAGCAGCTTAGGATTTCTATGGAGCTCCTACAATGAGCAGTTCTTC. The chain uses TRBV7-2 and TRBJ2-1, with D unclear. Trimming took off 1 base at V and 0 bases at J, with 13 bases between the two ends. Germline V CDR1 and CDR2: SGHTA, FQGNSA. CDR3 length: 17 residues.

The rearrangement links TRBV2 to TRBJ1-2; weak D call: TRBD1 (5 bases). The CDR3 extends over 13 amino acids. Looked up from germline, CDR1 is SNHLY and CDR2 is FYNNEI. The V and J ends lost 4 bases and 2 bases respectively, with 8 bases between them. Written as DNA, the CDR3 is TGTGCCAGCAGTGGGGACTTAAACTATGGCTACACCTTC. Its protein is CASSGDLNYGYTF.

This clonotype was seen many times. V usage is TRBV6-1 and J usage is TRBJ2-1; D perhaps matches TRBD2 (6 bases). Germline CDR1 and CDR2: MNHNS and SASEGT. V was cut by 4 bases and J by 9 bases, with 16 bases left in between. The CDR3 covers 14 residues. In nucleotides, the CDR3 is TGTGCCAGCAGTGCCCAGTCCGTGGGAGGTGAGCAGTTCTTC. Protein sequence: CASSAQSVGGEQFF.

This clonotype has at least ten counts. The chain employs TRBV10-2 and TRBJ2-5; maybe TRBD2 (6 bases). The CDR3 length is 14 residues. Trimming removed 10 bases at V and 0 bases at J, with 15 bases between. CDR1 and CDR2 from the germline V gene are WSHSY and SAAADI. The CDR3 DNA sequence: TGCGCCACAAATAGCGGAGACTACCAAGAGACCCAGTACTTC. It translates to CATNSGDYQETQYF.

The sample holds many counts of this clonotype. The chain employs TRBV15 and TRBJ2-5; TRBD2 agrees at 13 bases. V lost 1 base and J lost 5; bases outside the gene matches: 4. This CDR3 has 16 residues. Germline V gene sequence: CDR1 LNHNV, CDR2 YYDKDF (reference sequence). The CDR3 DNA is TGTGCCACCAGCAGAGGGACTAGCGGGAGTAAGGAGACCCAGTACTTC. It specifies CATSRGTSGSKETQYF.

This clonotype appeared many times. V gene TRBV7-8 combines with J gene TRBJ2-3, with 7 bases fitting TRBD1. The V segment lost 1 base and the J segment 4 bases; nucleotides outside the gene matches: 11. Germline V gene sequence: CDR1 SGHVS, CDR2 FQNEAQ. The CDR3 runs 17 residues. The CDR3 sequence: CASSLVLGQNWADTQYF. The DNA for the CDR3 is TGTGCCAGCAGCTTAGTATTGGGACAGAATTGGGCAGATACGCAGTATTTT. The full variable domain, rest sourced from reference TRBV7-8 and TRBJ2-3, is GAGVSQSPRYKVAKRGQDVALRCDPISGHVSLFWYQQALGQGPEFLTYFQNEAQLDKSGLPSDRFFAERPEGSVSTLKIQRTQQEDSAVYLCASSLVLGQNWADTQYFGPGTRLTVL.

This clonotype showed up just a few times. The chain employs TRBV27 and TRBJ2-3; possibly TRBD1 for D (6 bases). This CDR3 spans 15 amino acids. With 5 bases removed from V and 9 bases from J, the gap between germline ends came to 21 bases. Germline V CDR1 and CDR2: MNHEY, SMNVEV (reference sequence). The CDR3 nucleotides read TGTGCCAGCAGTCCCCGACAGGTCCCGGGATCGACGCAGTATTTT. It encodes CASSPRQVPGSTQYF.

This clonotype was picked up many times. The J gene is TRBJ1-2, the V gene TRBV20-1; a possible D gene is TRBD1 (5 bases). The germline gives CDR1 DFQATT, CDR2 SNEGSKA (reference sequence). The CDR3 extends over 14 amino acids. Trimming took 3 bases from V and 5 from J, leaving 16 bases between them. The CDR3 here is CSARPSGGGYGYTF. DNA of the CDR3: TGCAGTGCTAGGCCCTCCGGGGGTGGGTATGGCTACACCTTC.

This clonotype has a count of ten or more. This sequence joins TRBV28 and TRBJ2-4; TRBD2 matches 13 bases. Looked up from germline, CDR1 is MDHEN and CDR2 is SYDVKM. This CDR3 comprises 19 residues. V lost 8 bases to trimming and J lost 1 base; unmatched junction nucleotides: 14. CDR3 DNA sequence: TGTGCCAGCTCTACCCAGACTAGCGGGAGGCTCACGGCCAAAAACATTCAGTACTTC. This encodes CASSTQTSGRLTAKNIQYF.

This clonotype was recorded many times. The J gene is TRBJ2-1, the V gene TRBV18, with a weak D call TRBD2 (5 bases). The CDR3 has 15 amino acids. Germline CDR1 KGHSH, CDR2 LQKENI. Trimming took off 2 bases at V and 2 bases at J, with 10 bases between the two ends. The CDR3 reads CASSPLASPYNEQFF. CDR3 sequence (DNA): TGTGCCAGCTCACCATTAGCTAGCCCCTACAATGAGCAGTTCTTC.

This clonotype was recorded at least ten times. The chain's CDR3 is CASSPARDRGNQPQHF. CDR3 sequence (DNA): TGTGCCAGCTCACCGGCTCGGGACAGGGGAAATCAGCCCCAGCATTTT. The V gene is TRBV18, the J gene TRBJ1-5; TRBD1 matches 10 bases. Trimming took 3 bases from V and 4 from J; bases not matched to a gene: 6. CDR3 length: 16 amino acids. Germline V gives CDR1 KGHSH, CDR2 LQKENI. Full variable domain (missing parts from reference TRBV18 and TRBJ1-5): NAGVMQNPRHLVRRRGQEARLRCSPMKGHSHVYWYRQLPEEGLKFMVYLQKENIIDESGMPKERFSAEFPKEGPSILRIQQVVRGDSAAYFCASSPARDRGNQPQHFGDGTRLSIL.